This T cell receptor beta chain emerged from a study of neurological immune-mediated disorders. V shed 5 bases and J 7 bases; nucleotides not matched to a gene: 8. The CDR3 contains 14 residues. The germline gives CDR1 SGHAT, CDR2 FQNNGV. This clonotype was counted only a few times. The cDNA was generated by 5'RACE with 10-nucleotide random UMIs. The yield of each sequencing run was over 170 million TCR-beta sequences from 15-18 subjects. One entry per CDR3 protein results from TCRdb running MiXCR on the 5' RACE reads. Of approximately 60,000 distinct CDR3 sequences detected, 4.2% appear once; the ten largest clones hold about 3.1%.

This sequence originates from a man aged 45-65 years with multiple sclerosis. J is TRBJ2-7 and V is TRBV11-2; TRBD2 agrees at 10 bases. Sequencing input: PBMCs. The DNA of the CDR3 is TGTGCCAGCAGCAATATAGCGGGAGGCGGAGAGCAGTACTTC. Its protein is CASSNIAGGGEQYF.